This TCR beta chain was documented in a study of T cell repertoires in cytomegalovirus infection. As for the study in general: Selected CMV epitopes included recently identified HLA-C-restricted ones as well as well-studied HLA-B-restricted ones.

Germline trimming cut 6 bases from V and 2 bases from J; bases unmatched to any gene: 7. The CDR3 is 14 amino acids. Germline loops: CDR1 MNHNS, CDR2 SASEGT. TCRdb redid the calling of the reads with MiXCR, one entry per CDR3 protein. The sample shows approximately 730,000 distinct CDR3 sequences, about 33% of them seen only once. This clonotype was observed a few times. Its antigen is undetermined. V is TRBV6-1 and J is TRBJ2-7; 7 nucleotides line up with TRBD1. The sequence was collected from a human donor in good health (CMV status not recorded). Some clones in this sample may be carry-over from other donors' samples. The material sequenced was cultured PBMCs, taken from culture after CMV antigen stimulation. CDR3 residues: CASRLGTAAYEQYF. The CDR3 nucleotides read TGTGCCAGCAGGTTGGGGACAGCTGCCTACGAGCAGTACTTC.